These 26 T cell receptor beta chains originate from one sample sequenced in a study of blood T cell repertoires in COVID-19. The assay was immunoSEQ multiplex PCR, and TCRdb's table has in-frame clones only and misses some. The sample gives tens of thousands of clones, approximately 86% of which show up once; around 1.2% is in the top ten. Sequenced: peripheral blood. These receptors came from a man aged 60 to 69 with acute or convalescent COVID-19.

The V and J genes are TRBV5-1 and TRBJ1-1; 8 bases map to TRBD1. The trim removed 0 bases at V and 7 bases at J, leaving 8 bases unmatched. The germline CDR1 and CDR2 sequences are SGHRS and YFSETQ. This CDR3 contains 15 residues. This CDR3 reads CASSLERQGSSEAFF. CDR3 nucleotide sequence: TGCGCCAGCAGCTTGGAACGACAGGGGTCGAGTGAAGCTTTCTTT.

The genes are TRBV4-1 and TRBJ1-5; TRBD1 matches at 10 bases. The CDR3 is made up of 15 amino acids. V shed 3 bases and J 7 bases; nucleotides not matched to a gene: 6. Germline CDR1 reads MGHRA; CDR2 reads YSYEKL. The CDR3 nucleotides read TGCGCCAGCAGCCATGCCGGGACAGGGGAACAGCCCCAGCATTTT. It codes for CASSHAGTGEQPQHF.

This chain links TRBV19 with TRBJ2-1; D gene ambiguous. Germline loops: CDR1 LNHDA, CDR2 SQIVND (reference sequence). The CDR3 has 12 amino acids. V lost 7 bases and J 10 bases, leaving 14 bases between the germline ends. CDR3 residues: CASTSRYGEQFF. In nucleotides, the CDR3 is TGTGCCAGTACCTCGAGGTATGGCGAGCAGTTCTTC.

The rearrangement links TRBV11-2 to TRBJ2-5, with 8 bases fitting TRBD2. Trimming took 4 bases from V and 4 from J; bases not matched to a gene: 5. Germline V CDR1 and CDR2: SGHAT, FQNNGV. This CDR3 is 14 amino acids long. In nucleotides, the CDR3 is TGTGCCAGCAGCTCAGGGCTAGCGGGAGAGACCCAGTACTTC. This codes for CASSSGLAGETQYF.

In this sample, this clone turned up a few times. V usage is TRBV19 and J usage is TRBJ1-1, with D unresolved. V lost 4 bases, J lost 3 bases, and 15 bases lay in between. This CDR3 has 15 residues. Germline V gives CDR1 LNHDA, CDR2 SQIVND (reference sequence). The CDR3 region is CASSRAGRRDTEAFF. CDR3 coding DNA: TGTGCCAGTAGTAGGGCAGGACGGAGGGACACTGAAGCTTTCTTT.

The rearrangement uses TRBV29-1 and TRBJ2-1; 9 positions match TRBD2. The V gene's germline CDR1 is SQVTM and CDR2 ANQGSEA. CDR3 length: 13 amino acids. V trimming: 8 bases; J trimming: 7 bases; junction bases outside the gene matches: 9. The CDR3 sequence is CSTKGLAGNEQFF. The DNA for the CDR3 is TGCAGCACCAAGGGACTAGCTGGGAATGAGCAGTTCTTC.

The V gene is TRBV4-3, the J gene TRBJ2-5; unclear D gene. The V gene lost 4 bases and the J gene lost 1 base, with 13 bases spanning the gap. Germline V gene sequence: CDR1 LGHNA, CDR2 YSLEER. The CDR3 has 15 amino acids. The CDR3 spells CASSRALGIQETQYF. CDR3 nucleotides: TGCGCCAGCAGCCGGGCCCTGGGTATCCAAGAGACCCAGTACTTC.

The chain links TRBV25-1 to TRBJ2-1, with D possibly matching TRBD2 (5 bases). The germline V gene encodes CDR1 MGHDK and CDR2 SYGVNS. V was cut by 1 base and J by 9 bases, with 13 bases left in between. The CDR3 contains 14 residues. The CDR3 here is CASSELPGRSEQFF. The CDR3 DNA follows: TGTGCCAGCAGTGAATTACCGGGGAGATCTGAGCAGTTCTTC.

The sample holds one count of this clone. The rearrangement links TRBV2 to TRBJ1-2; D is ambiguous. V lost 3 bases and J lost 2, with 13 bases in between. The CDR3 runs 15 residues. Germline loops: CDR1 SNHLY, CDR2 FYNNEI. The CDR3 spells CASSDHPTGNYGYTF. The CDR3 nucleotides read TGTGCCAGCAGTGACCACCCTACGGGAAACTATGGCTACACCTTC.

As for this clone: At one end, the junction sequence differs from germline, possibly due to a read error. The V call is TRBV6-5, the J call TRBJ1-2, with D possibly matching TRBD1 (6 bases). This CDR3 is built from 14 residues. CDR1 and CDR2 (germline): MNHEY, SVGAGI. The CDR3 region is CASSYFADADSSYF. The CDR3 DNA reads TGTGCCAGCAGTTACTTTGCAGACGCGGACAGCTCCTACTTC.

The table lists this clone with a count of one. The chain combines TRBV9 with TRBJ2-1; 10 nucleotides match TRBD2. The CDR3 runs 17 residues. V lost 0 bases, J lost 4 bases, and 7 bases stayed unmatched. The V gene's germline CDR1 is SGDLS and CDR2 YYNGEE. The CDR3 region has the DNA TGTGCCAGCAGCGTAGGTTACGAAGCGGGAGGGTACAATGAGCAGTTCTTC. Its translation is CASSVGYEAGGYNEQFF.

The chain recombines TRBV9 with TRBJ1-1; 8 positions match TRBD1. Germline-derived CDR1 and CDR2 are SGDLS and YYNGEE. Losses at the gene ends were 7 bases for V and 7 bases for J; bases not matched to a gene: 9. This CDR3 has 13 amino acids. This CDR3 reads CASSPAGGSEAFF. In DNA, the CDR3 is TGTGCCAGCTCCCCCGCAGGGGGCAGTGAAGCTTTCTTT.

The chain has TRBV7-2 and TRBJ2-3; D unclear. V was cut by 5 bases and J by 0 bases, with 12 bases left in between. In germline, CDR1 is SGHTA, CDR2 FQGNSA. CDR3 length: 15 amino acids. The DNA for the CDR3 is TGTGCCAGCAGCCTTGTCGGAGTAAGCACAGATACGCAGTATTTT. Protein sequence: CASSLVGVSTDTQYF.

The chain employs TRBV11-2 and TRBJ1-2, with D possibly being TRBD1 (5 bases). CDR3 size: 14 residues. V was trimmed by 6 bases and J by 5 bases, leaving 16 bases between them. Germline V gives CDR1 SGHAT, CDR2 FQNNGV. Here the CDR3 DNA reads TGTGCCAGCAGGAGGAGTGGGGCACAGTATGGCTACACCTTC. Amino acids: CASRRSGAQYGYTF.

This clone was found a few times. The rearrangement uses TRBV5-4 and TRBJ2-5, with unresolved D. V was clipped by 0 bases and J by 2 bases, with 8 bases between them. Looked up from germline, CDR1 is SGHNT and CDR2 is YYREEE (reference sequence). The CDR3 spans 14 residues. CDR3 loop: CASSLGHSQETQYF. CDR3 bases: TGTGCCAGCAGCTTGGGGCATTCGCAAGAGACCCAGTACTTC. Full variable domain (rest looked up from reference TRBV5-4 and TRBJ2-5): ETGVTQSPTHLIKTRGQQVTLRCSSQSGHNTVSWYQQALGQGPQFIFQYYREEENGRGNFPPRFSGLQFPNYSSELNVNALELDDSALYLCASSLGHSQETQYFGPGTRLLVL.

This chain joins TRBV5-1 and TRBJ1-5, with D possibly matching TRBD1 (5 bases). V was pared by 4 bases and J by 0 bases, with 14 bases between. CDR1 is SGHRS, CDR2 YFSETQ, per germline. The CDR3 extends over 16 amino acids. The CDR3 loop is CASSDSGPYSNQPQHF. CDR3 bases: TGCGCCAGCAGCGACAGTGGCCCTTATAGCAATCAGCCCCAGCATTTT.

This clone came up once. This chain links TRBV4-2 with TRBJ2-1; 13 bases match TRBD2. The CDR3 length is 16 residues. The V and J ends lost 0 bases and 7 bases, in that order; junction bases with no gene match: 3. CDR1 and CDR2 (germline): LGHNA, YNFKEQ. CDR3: CASSQDTSGRGNEQFF. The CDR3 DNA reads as TGTGCCAGCAGCCAAGATACTAGCGGGAGGGGGAATGAGCAGTTCTTC.

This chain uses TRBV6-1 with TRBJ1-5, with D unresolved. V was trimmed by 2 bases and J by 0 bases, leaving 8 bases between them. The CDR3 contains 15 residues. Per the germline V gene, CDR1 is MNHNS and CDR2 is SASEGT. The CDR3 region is CASSEFSFSNQPQHF. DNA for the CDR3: TGTGCCAGCAGTGAATTCTCCTTTAGCAATCAGCCCCAGCATTTT.

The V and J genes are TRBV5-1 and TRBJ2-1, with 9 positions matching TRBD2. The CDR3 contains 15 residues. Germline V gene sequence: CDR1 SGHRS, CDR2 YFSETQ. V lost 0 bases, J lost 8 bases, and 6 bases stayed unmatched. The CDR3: CASSLALAGRDEQFF. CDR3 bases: TGCGCCAGCAGCTTGGCCCTAGCGGGAAGGGATGAGCAGTTCTTC.

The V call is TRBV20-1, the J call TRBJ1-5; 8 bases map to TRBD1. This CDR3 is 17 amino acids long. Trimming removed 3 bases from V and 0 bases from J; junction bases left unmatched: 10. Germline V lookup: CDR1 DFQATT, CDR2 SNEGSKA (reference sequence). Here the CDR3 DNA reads TGCAGTGCTAGTGTTGGACAGGGATCATATAGCAATCAGCCCCAGCATTTT. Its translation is CSASVGQGSYSNQPQHF.

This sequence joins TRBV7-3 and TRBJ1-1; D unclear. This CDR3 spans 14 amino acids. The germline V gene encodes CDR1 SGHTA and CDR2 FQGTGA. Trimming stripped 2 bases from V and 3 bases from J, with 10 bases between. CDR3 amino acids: CASSLLGTDTEAFF. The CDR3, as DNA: TGTGCCAGCAGCTTACTAGGTACGGACACTGAAGCTTTCTTT. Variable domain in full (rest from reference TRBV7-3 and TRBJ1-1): GAGVSQTPSNKVTEKGKYVELRCDPISGHTALYWYRQSLGQGPEFLIYFQGTGAADDSGLPNDRFFAVRPEGSVSTLKIQRTERGDSAVYLCASSLLGTDTEAFFGQGTRLTVV.

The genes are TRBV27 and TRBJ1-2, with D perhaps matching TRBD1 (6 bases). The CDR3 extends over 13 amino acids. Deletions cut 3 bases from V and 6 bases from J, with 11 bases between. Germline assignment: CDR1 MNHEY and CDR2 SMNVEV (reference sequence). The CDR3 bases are TGTGCCAGCAGTTTTAGGGGGGGCAATGGCTACACCTTC. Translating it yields CASSFRGGNGYTF.

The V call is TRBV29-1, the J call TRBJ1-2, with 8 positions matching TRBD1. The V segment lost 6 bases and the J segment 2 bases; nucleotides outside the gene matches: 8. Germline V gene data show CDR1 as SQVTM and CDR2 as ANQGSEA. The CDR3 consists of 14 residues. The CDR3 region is CSVDRTGINYGYTF. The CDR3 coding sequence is TGCAGCGTCGATAGGACAGGGATCAACTATGGCTACACCTTC. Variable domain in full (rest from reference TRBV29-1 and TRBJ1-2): SAVISQKPSRDICQRGTSLTIQCQVDSQVTMMFWYRQQPGQSLTLIATANQGSEATYESGFVIDKFPISRPNLTFSTLTVSNMSPEDSSIYLCSVDRTGINYGYTFGSGTRLTVV.

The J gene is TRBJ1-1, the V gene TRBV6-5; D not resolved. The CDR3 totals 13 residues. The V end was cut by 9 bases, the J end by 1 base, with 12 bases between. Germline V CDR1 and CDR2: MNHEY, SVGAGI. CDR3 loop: CARTGEGNTEAFF. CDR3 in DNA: TGTGCCAGAACCGGAGAAGGGAACACTGAAGCTTTCTTT.

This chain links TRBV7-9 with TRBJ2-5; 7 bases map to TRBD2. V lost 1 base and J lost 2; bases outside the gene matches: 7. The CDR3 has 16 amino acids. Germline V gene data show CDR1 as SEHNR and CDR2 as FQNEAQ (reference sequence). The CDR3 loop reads CASSLGWEGLQETQYF. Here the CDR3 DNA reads TGTGCCAGCAGCTTAGGGTGGGAGGGGCTACAAGAGACCCAGTACTTC.

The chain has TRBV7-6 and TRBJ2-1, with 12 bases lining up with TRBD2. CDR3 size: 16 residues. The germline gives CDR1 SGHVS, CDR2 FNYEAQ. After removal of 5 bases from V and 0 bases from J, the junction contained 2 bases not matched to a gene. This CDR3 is CASSQTSGSSYNEQFF. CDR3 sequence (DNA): TGTGCCAGCAGCCAGACTAGCGGGAGCTCCTACAATGAGCAGTTCTTC.